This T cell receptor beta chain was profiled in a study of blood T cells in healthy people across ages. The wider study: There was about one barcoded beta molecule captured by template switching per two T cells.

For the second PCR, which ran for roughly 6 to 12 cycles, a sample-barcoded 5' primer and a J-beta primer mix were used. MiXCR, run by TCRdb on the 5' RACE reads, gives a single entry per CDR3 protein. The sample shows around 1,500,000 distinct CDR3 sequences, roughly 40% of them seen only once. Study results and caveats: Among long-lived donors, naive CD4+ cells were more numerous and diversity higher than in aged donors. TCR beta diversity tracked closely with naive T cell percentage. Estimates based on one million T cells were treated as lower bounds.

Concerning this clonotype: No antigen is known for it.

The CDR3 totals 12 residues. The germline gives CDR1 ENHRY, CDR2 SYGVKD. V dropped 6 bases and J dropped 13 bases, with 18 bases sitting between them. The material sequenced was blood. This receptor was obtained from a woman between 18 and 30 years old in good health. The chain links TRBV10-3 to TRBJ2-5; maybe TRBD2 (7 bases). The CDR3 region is CAISLGGRAAYF. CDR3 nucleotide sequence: TGTGCCATCAGCTTAGGGGGGAGGGCCGCGTACTTC.